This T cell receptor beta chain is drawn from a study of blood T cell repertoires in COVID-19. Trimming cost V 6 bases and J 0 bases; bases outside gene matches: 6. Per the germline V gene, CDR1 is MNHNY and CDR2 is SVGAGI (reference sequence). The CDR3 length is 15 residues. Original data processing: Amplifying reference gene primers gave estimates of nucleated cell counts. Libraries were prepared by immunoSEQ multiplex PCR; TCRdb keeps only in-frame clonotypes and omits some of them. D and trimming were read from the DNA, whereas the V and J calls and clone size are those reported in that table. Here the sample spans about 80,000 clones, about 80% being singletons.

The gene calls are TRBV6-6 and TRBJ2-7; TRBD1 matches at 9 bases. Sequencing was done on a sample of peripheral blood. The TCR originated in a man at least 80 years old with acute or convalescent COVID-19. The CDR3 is CASRAGTGSSYEQYF. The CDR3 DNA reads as TGTGCCAGCAGAGCCGGGACAGGGAGCTCCTACGAGCAGTACTTC.